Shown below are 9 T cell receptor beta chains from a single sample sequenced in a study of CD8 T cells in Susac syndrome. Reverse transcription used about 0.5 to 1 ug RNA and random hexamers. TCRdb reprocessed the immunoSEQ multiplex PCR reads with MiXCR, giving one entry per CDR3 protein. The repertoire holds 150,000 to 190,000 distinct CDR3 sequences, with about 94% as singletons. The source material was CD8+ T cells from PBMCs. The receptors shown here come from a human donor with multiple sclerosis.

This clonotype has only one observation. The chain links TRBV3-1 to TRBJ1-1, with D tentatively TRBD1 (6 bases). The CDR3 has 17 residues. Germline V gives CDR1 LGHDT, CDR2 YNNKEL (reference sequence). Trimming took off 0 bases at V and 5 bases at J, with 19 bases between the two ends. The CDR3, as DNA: TGTGCCAGCAGCCAAGAAAGGAGCGGGGGGCTCCGGACTGAAGCTTTCTTT. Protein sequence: CASSQERSGGLRTEAFF.

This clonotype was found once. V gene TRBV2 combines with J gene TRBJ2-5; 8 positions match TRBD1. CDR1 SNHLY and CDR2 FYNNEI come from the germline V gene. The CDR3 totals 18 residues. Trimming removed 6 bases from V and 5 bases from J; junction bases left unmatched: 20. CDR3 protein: CASRPIRRDRQEGETQYF. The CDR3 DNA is TGTGCCAGCAGGCCCATCCGCCGGGACAGGCAAGAGGGGGAGACCCAGTACTTC.

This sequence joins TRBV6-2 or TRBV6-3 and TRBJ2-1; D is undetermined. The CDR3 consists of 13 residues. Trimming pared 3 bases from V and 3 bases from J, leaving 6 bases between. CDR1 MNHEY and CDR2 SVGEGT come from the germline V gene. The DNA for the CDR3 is TGTGCCAGCAGTTATTCAGACTACAATGAGCAGTTCTTC. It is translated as CASSYSDYNEQFF.

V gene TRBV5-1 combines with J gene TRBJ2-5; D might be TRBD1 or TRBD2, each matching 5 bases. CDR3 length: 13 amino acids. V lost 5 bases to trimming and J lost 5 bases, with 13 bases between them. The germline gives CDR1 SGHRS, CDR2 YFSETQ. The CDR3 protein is CASRGPRGETQYF. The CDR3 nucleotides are TGCGCCAGCAGGGGGCCGAGAGGGGAGACCCAGTACTTC. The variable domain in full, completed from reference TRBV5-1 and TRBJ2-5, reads KAGVTQTPRYLIKTRGQQVTLSCSPISGHRSVSWYQQTPGQGLQFLFEYFSETQRNKGNFPGRFSGRQFSNSRSEMNVSTLELGDSALYLCASRGPRGETQYFGPGTRLLVL.

CDR3 nucleotide sequence: TGTGCCAGCAGTCAGGGACCGGATACGCAGTATTTT. It encodes CASSQGPDTQYF. The V and J genes are TRBV27 and TRBJ2-3, with D perhaps TRBD1 or TRBD2 (5 bases each). The CDR3 sequence is 12 residues long. From germline, CDR1 is MNHEY and CDR2 SMNVEV (reference sequence). V was shortened by 5 bases and J by 6 bases, with 9 bases between the two germline ends.

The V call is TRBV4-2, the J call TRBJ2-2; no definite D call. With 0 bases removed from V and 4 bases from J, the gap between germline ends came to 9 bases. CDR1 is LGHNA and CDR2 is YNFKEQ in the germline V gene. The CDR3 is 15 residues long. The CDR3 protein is CASSQEELTTGELFF. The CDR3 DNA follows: TGTGCCAGCAGCCAAGAAGAACTGACCACCGGGGAGCTGTTTTTT.

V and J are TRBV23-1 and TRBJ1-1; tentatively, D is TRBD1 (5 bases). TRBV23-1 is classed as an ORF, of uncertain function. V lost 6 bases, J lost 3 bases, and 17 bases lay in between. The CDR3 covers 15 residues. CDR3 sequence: CASRPTLGRDTEAFF. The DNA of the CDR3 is TGCGCCAGCAGACCTACCCTGGGCAGGGACACTGAAGCTTTCTTT.

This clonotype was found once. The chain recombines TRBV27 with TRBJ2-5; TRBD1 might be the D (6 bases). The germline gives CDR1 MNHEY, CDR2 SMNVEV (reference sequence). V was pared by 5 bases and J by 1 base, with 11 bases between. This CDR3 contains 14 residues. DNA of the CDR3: TGTGCCAGCAGTGTGGAACAGGGCCAAGAGACCCAGTACTTC. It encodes CASSVEQGQETQYF.

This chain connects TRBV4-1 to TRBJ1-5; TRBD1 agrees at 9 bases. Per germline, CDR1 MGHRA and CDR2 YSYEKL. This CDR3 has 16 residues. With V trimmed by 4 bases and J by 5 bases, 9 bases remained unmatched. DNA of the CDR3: TGCGCCAGCAGCCCGGGACAGGGAGGACGGGATCAGCCCCAGCATTTT. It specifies CASSPGQGGRDQPQHF.